This T cell receptor (beta chain) is from a study of shared clonotypes between healthy human individuals. Study-level results: Clonotypes shared by all four donors outscored non-shared clonotypes in generation probability.

As concerns this clone: The antigen is undetermined.

Recent acute infections and vaccinations were absent in the healthy HIV-negative adult donors. The assay ran at deep level. Original handling: As immunoSEQ supplied junction-only sequences (without quality scores), filtering differed. The repertoire was sequenced with immunoSEQ multiplex PCR; TCRdb's copy has only in-frame clones and lacks some. Clonal size and the V and J genes are those of that table, whereas D and trimming came from the DNA. The sample has some 1 million clones; more than 65% are singletons. CDR3 length: 14 residues. The germline CDR1 and CDR2 sequences are MGHRA and YSYEKL. The germline V and J ends were trimmed by 6 bases and 4 bases, with 15 bases remaining between them.

The sequence derives from a man younger than 30 in good health. The chain uses TRBV4-1 and TRBJ2-5, with TRBD1 as a possible D gene (5 bases). Sequencing was carried out using memory CD4+ T cells sorted from blood. The subset denotes: CD45RA-negative fraction. CDR3 sequence (DNA): TGCGCCAGCAGATCAGGGAATGCCCCAGAGACCCAGTACTTC. As protein: CASRSGNAPETQYF.